The T cell receptor beta chain described here comes from a study of graft-versus-host responses after intestinal transplantation. Study-wide context: Anti-thymocyte globulin induction was given to all recipients, followed by tacrolimus and steroids for around three years. The study, taken as a whole, reports: Declining HvG levels early post-transplant were linked to peak circulating GvH clone levels. Investigators detected GvH clones in recipient marrow, with some emerging earlier in ileum or blood.

Trimming shortened V by 5 bases and J by 4 bases, and 15 bases separated the two germline ends. Germline CDR1 is MDHEN and CDR2 is SYDVKM. The CDR3 is 15 amino acids. As regards this clone: Its specificity is unknown.

Repertoires were generated with immunoSEQ multiplex PCR, while TCRdb's copy carries only in-frame clones and drops some. There are approximately 81,000 clones in the sample; 87% occur only once, and around 8% lies in the top ten. The rearrangement links TRBV28 to TRBJ2-1; tentatively, D is TRBD1 (5 bases). The source was unstimulated CD8+ T cells sorted from spleen or lymph node cells, collected before transplant. The sequence derives from a human donor who was the organ donor for an intestinal transplant. CDR3 sequence reads: CASSDAGYLYNEQFF. The DNA for the CDR3 is TGTGCCAGCAGTGATGCAGGGTACCTTTACAATGAGCAGTTCTTC.